These T cell receptor beta chains were read from a single sample in a study of CD8+CD57+ T cells in acquired aplastic anemia. TCRdb analysed the reads with MiXCR anew, one entry per CDR3 protein. The sample has under 200,000 distinct CDR3 sequences; around 48% are singletons. Material: sorted CD4+, CD8+, or CD8+CD57+ T cells (not recorded which) from PBMCs. These receptor sequences come from a human donor with aplastic anemia. CDR3s include the opening cysteine and the closing phenylalanine or tryptophan. The order of the fields is clone size, V gene, J gene, D gene, CDR3 DNA, CDR3 protein. D genes are given only for firm matches. Not all rows give a size; the values are once, few, many and, for expanded clones, a class.

clone size: -; V gene: TRBV20-1; J gene: TRBJ2-7; D gene: -; CDR3 DNA: TGCAGTGCTAGAGAAGGAGGGGCTTTCTACGAGCAGTACTTC; CDR3 protein: CSAREGGAFYEQYF
clone size: many; V gene: TRBV20-1; J gene: TRBJ1-2; D gene: -; CDR3 DNA: TGCAGTGCTAGAGATCAGGGAGGGCCCGGCTACACCTTC; CDR3 protein: CSARDQGGPGYTF
clone size: many; V gene: TRBV19; J gene: TRBJ2-7; D gene: -; CDR3 DNA: TGTGCCAGTAGTATAGGAATGGGGGTTGGCGAGCAGTACTTC; CDR3 protein: CASSIGMGVGEQYF
clone size: many; V gene: TRBV7-8; J gene: TRBJ2-7; D gene: TRBD1; CDR3 DNA: TGTGCCAGCAGCTCCCTTTGGGGACAGGGCTTCTCCTACGAGCAGTACTTC; CDR3 protein: CASSSLWGQGFSYEQYF
clone size: -; V gene: TRBV12-3/TRBV12-4; J gene: TRBJ1-6; D gene: -; CDR3 DNA: TGTGCCAGCAGTTTAGGTCAGGGAGGAAATTCACCCCTCCACTTT; CDR3 protein: CASSLGQGGNSPLHF
clone size: few; V gene: TRBV28; J gene: TRBJ1-1; D gene: -; CDR3 DNA: TGTGCCAGCAGTATCATGCTCGGAATCAACACTGAAGCTTTCTTT; CDR3 protein: CASSIMLGINTEAFF
clone size: many; V gene: TRBV7-3; J gene: TRBJ2-5; D gene: TRBD1; CDR3 DNA: TGTGCCAGCAGCTTATATGGCCAGGGGACAGGGGGAGAAGAGACCCAGTACTTC; CDR3 protein: CASSLYGQGTGGEETQYF
clone size: many; V gene: TRBV25-1; J gene: TRBJ1-3; D gene: -; CDR3 DNA: TGTGCCAGCAGTGAATATAGCTCTGGAAACACCATATATTTT; CDR3 protein: CASSEYSSGNTIYF
clone size: -; V gene: TRBV15; J gene: TRBJ2-7; D gene: TRBD2; CDR3 DNA: TGTGCCACCAGCAGAGCGGGAGGGCCCTACGAGCAGTACTTC; CDR3 protein: CATSRAGGPYEQYF
clone size: many; V gene: TRBV3-1; J gene: TRBJ1-2; D gene: -; CDR3 DNA: TGTGCCAGCAGCCAAGGCATTGCAGTAGTTGGCTACACCTTC; CDR3 protein: CASSQGIAVVGYTF
clone size: few; V gene: TRBV4-2; J gene: TRBJ2-7; D gene: TRBD2; CDR3 DNA: TGTGCCAGCAGCCGTGGTACGGGAGGGCTCTCCTACGAGCAGTACTTC; CDR3 protein: CASSRGTGGLSYEQYF
clone size: many; V gene: TRBV19; J gene: TRBJ1-2; D gene: TRBD1; CDR3 DNA: TGTGCCAGTAGTGGGGCCAGACAGGGGGTAGGCGGCTACACCTTC; CDR3 protein: CASSGARQGVGGYTF
clone size: -; V gene: TRBV29-1; J gene: TRBJ2-7; D gene: TRBD1; CDR3 DNA: TGCAGCGGAGGGGACAGGGTCGACCCGTACGAGCAGTACTTC; CDR3 protein: CSGGDRVDPYEQYF
clone size: few; V gene: TRBV20-1; J gene: TRBJ1-2; D gene: -; CDR3 DNA: TGCAGTGCTATAGATGGAGAGTCTAACTATGGCTACACCTTC; CDR3 protein: CSAIDGESNYGYTF
clone size: few; V gene: TRBV4-3; J gene: TRBJ2-2; D gene: -; CDR3 DNA: TGCGCCAGCAGCCCATCTCCGGGGACCGACACCGGGGAGCTGTTTTTT; CDR3 protein: CASSPSPGTDTGELFF
clone size: many; V gene: TRBV29-1; J gene: TRBJ2-5; D gene: -; CDR3 DNA: TGCAGCGTTGAAGACTACCTACTTCGACAGACGCAAGGGACCCAGTACTTC; CDR3 protein: CSVEDYLLRQTQGTQYF
clone size: many; V gene: TRBV18; J gene: TRBJ2-5; D gene: TRBD2; CDR3 DNA: TGTGCCAGCTCACCACCGCGGGAGTGGGAAGAGACCCAGTACTTC; CDR3 protein: CASSPPREWEETQYF
clone size: many; V gene: TRBV5-6; J gene: TRBJ2-2; D gene: -; CDR3 DNA: TGTGCCAGCAGTTCCGATAACACCGGGGAGCTGTTTTTT; CDR3 protein: CASSSDNTGELFF
clone size: few; V gene: TRBV10-3; J gene: TRBJ2-3; D gene: -; CDR3 DNA: TGTGCCATCAGTGAGGTTGGGGCAGGGCCAGATACGCAGTATTTT; CDR3 protein: CAISEVGAGPDTQYF
clone size: -; V gene: TRBV10-2; J gene: TRBJ2-1; D gene: TRBD2; CDR3 DNA: TGCGCCACCCAAGGGGGGGGACTAGCGGGTCAGATTGAGCAGTTCTTC; CDR3 protein: CATQGGGLAGQIEQFF
clone size: many; V gene: TRBV5-1; J gene: TRBJ2-1; D gene: -; CDR3 DNA: TGCGCCAGCAGTTCGGTAAGCTCCTACAATGAGCAGTTCTTC; CDR3 protein: CASSSVSSYNEQFF
clone size: few; V gene: TRBV20-1; J gene: TRBJ2-7; D gene: TRBD1; CDR3 DNA: TGCAGTGCGGGAAGACAGGGTCTACACGAGCAGTACTTC; CDR3 protein: CSAGRQGLHEQYF
clone size: -; V gene: TRBV15; J gene: TRBJ1-5; D gene: -; CDR3 DNA: TGTGCCACCAGCAGGCCGAGAGGGGGTGGTCAGCCCCAGCATTTT; CDR3 protein: CATSRPRGGGQPQHF
clone size: -; V gene: TRBV19; J gene: TRBJ1-2; D gene: -; CDR3 DNA: TGTGCCAGTAGTATGTATGGCCCCTATGGCTACACCTTC; CDR3 protein: CASSMYGPYGYTF
clone size: many; V gene: TRBV14; J gene: TRBJ2-3; D gene: -; CDR3 DNA: TGTGCCAGCAGCCAGCTCCGGGCCCTAGGGGATACGCAGTATTTT; CDR3 protein: CASSQLRALGDTQYF
clone size: few; V gene: TRBV25-1; J gene: TRBJ2-7; D gene: TRBD2; CDR3 DNA: TGTGCCAGCAGCCGGGCTGGGCTAGCGGGAGTTCTCGACGAGCAGTACTTC; CDR3 protein: CASSRAGLAGVLDEQYF
clone size: many; V gene: TRBV7-6; J gene: TRBJ1-1; D gene: TRBD1; CDR3 DNA: TGTGCCAGCAGCTTAGGACAGGGCGAGACTGAAGCTTTCTTT; CDR3 protein: CASSLGQGETEAFF
clone size: many; V gene: TRBV5-1; J gene: TRBJ2-6; D gene: -; CDR3 DNA: TGCGCCAGCGGCATAAGCTCTGGGGCCAACGTCCTGACTTTC; CDR3 protein: CASGISSGANVLTF
clone size: many; V gene: TRBV12-3/TRBV12-4; J gene: TRBJ1-1; D gene: -; CDR3 DNA: TGTGCCAGCACTATAAACGGGCCCTCCCCTGAAGCTTTCTTT; CDR3 protein: CASTINGPSPEAFF
clone size: -; V gene: TRBV29-1; J gene: TRBJ1-1; D gene: TRBD1; CDR3 DNA: TGCAGCGCCCCTTCCGGGACAGCGAACACTGAAGCTTTCTTT; CDR3 protein: CSAPSGTANTEAFF
clone size: -; V gene: TRBV10-3; J gene: TRBJ2-3; D gene: TRBD2; CDR3 DNA: TGTGCCATCAGTGAAAGGACTAGCGGTTACACAGATACGCAGTATTTT; CDR3 protein: CAISERTSGYTDTQYF
clone size: many; V gene: TRBV9; J gene: TRBJ2-2; D gene: TRBD2; CDR3 DNA: TGTGCCAGCAGCCCCGGACTAGCGGGAGCCGGGGAGCTGTTTTTT; CDR3 protein: CASSPGLAGAGELFF
clone size: -; V gene: TRBV20-1; J gene: TRBJ2-7; D gene: TRBD1; CDR3 DNA: TGCAGTGCTAGAGATGGCGGGACAGGGGGCTCCTACGAGCAGTACTTC; CDR3 protein: CSARDGGTGGSYEQYF
clone size: -; V gene: TRBV9; J gene: TRBJ2-1; D gene: TRBD2; CDR3 DNA: TGTGCCAGCAGCGAGGGACTAGCGGGGGCGACACGTCAGTTCTTC; CDR3 protein: CASSEGLAGATRQFF
clone size: many; V gene: TRBV12-3/TRBV12-4; J gene: TRBJ2-7; D gene: -; CDR3 DNA: TGTGCCAGCAGTTTCCCAGGGGAGGGGTCCTACGAGCAGTACTTC; CDR3 protein: CASSFPGEGSYEQYF
clone size: few; V gene: TRBV10-3; J gene: TRBJ1-6; D gene: -; CDR3 DNA: TGTGCCATCAGTGAGTGGGGGAATTCACCCCTCCACTTT; CDR3 protein: CAISEWGNSPLHF
clone size: once; V gene: TRBV19; J gene: TRBJ2-1; D gene: -; CDR3 DNA: TGTGCCAGTAGTTACACAGGGCTGAATGAGCAGTTCTTC; CDR3 protein: CASSYTGLNEQFF
clone size: once; V gene: TRBV7-6; J gene: TRBJ1-3; D gene: -; CDR3 DNA: TGTGCCAGCAGCTTATTGGAGGGAAACACCATATATTTT; CDR3 protein: CASSLLEGNTIYF
clone size: many; V gene: TRBV7-8; J gene: TRBJ2-1; D gene: -; CDR3 DNA: TGTGCCAGCAGCTTAGCCCCTAGCACCTACAATGAGCAGTTCTTC; CDR3 protein: CASSLAPSTYNEQFF
clone size: -; V gene: TRBV6-5; J gene: TRBJ1-5; D gene: -; CDR3 DNA: TGTGCCAGCAGTTACGGAAGTCCAGATAGCAATCAGCCCCAGCATTTT; CDR3 protein: CASSYGSPDSNQPQHF
clone size: -; V gene: TRBV6-1; J gene: TRBJ2-7; D gene: TRBD1; CDR3 DNA: TGTGCCAGCAGCTTCCCCGGACAGGAATACGAGCAGTACTTC; CDR3 protein: CASSFPGQEYEQYF
clone size: -; V gene: TRBV24-1; J gene: TRBJ2-7; D gene: TRBD2; CDR3 DNA: TGTGCCACCAGCGCAGCTAGCGGGAACTCCTACGAGCAGTATTTC; CDR3 protein: CATSAASGNSYEQYF
clone size: few; V gene: TRBV30; J gene: TRBJ1-1; D gene: -; CDR3 DNA: TGTGCCTGGACGGTCCCCGGGGGTGAAGCTTTCTTT; CDR3 protein: CAWTVPGGEAFF
clone size: -; V gene: TRBV24-1; J gene: TRBJ2-7; D gene: TRBD1; CDR3 DNA: TGTGCCACCAGTGATGTACGGGACAACAGGGGGGAGCAGTACTTC; CDR3 protein: CATSDVRDNRGEQYF